The 21 T cell receptor beta chains below all came from one sample that was sequenced in a study of blood T cells in healthy people across ages. It was with a sample-barcoded 5' primer and a J-beta primer mix that a second PCR of roughly 7 to 12 cycles was run. TCRdb reprocessed the 5' RACE reads with MiXCR, giving one entry per CDR3 protein. The sample records 1.5 million to 2 million distinct CDR3 sequences, over 25% being singletons. The material sequenced was blood. The receptor source for this set is a woman aged 25-40 years in good health.

This clonotype was seen a handful of times. A far larger clone is a single base away, which makes a read error likely. The chain has TRBV4-1 and TRBJ2-7, with 10 bases identical to TRBD1. The germline gives CDR1 MGHRA, CDR2 YSYEKL. This CDR3 is built from 15 residues. The CDR3 bases are TGCGCCCGCAGCCTGTCGGGGACAGGGGCCTACGAGCAGTACTTC. It yields the protein CARSLSGTGAYEQYF.

In this sample, this clonotype turned up many times. The CDR3 DNA reads TGTGCCAGCACCCCCCTGGGACAGTTAGGCTACACCTTC. Translation: CASTPLGQLGYTF. This chain connects TRBV7-9 to TRBJ1-2; 7 bases match TRBD1. This CDR3 has 13 amino acids. J was trimmed by 8 bases and V by 7 bases; bases with no gene match: 10. Germline V gene sequence: CDR1 SEHNR, CDR2 FQNEAQ (reference sequence).

This clonotype has only a few counts. The chain joins TRBV2 to TRBJ2-5, with D perhaps TRBD2 (5 bases). CDR3 length: 15 residues. The germline CDR1 and CDR2 sequences are SNHLY and FYNNEI. V lost 3 bases, J lost 2 bases, and 13 bases lay in between. CDR3 bases: TGTGCCAGCAGTGAGGAAGGGAGAGTTCAAGAGACCCAGTACTTC. Protein product: CASSEEGRVQETQYF.

This clonotype was counted only a few times. Given a much more abundant clone one base away, this may be a read error. The chain links TRBV14 to TRBJ2-7; possible D gene TRBD1, 5 bases. This CDR3 region has 14 residues. Germline CDR1 and CDR2: SGHDN and FVKESK. The V end lost 1 base, the J end lost 0 bases, and 7 bases lay between the germline ends. CDR3 residues: CASSQGQNSYEQYF. CDR3 coding DNA: TGTGCCAGCAGCCAAGGACAGAACTCCTACGAGCAGTACTTC.

This clonotype was counted between two and nine times. This chain connects TRBV7-9 to TRBJ1-2, with no clear D. V lost 7 bases to trimming and J lost 9 bases, with 18 bases between them. The germline V gene encodes CDR1 SEHNR and CDR2 FQNEAQ (reference sequence). The CDR3 contains 13 residues. This CDR3 reads CASTPILGPSYTF. The DNA of the CDR3 is TGTGCCAGCACCCCGATCCTGGGTCCGAGCTACACCTTC.

The gene calls are TRBV5-1 and TRBJ1-2; 8 positions agree with TRBD1. Germline V gene data show CDR1 as SGHRS and CDR2 as YFSETQ. V was pared by 4 bases and J by 6 bases, with 8 bases of the junction left unmatched. The CDR3 totals 14 residues. CDR3 DNA sequence: TGCGCCAGCAGCCCAGTAACAGGGGGACATGGCTACACCTTC. It yields the protein CASSPVTGGHGYTF.

This clonotype was detected many times. The V and J genes are TRBV27 and TRBJ2-4; D is perhaps TRBD1 or TRBD2 (5 bases each). Germline V gives CDR1 MNHEY, CDR2 SMNVEV (reference sequence). CDR3 length: 15 amino acids. V lost 5 bases, J lost 1 base, and 12 bases lay in between. The CDR3 nucleotides are TGTGCCAGCAGTGGGGTTGGGACGGCCAAAAACATTCAGTACTTC. Translation: CASSGVGTAKNIQYF.

The rearrangement uses TRBV10-3 and TRBJ2-1, with a possible D match to TRBD2 (6 bases). The CDR3 runs 13 residues. CDR1 ENHRY and CDR2 SYGVKD come from the germline V gene. V gave up 2 bases and J gave up 9 bases, with 11 bases separating them. This CDR3 reads CAISEAQGGEQFF. CDR3 bases: TGTGCCATCAGTGAGGCTCAGGGAGGTGAGCAGTTCTTC.

Only a few counts were recorded for this clonotype. V and J are TRBV29-1 and TRBJ2-7; D is unresolved. The CDR3 is 15 residues long. Germline V gene data show CDR1 as SQVTM and CDR2 as ANQGSEA. Trimming left V 0 bases short and J 2 bases short, with 14 bases between. The CDR3 spells CSVEEGRAPAYEQYF. Written as DNA, the CDR3 is TGCAGCGTTGAAGAGGGAAGGGCTCCCGCCTACGAGCAGTACTTC.

As concerns this clonotype: A read error may account for a junction end that differs from germline. The chain carries TRBV5-1 and TRBJ2-7; a weak D match, TRBD1 (5 bases). CDR3 length: 21 amino acids. Germline CDR1 SGHRS, CDR2 YFSETQ. CDR3 loop: CASGLAVGAEKGRTNGHEQYF. CDR3 sequence (DNA): TGCGCCAGCGGCTTGGCCGTAGGGGCGGAGAAAGGGCGTACCAACGGGCACGAGCAGTACTTC.

V and J are TRBV5-6 and TRBJ2-7; TRBD1 might be the D (7 bases). The V gene's germline CDR1 is SGHDT and CDR2 YYEEEE. Between the trimmed V and J ends, which lost 7 bases and 4 bases, there was a span of 15 bases. The CDR3 has 13 residues. CDR3 nucleotide sequence: TGTGCCAGCGGCGGGACAGCGATGTACGAGCAGTACTTC. As protein: CASGGTAMYEQYF.

This clonotype has only a few counts. An end of the junction differs from the germline gene, which may be a read error. This CDR3 reads CASSPLAGVRTDTQYF. DNA for the CDR3: TGTGCCAGCAGTCCCTTGGCGGGAGTCCGCACGGATACGCAGTATTTT. The rearrangement links TRBV12-3 or TRBV12-4 to TRBJ2-3; 7 nucleotides align to TRBD2. The CDR3 is made up of 16 amino acids.

This clonotype was counted many times. The chain links TRBV7-6 to TRBJ2-1; D may be TRBD2 (7 bases). The V and J ends lost 1 base and 10 bases respectively, with 11 bases between them. Germline values: CDR1 SGHVS, CDR2 FNYEAQ. CDR3 size: 13 residues. The CDR3 region has the DNA TGTGCCAGCAGCTTAGTCGGGGGGCAAGAGCAGTTCTTC. Its protein is CASSLVGGQEQFF. The complete variable domain, with remaining parts taken from reference TRBV7-6 and TRBJ2-1, reads GAGVSQSPRYKVTKRGQDVALRCDPISGHVSLYWYRQALGQGPEFLTYFNYEAQQDKSGLPNDRFSAERPEGSISTLTIQRTEQRDSAMYRCASSLVGGQEQFFGPGTRLTVL.

The V gene is TRBV11-2, the J gene TRBJ1-1; D ambiguous. Germline V gene lookup returns CDR1 SGHAT and CDR2 FQNNGV. The CDR3 is made up of 13 amino acids. V lost 5 bases and J 11 bases, leaving 18 bases between the germline ends. CDR3 region: CASSPRWAGSAFF. The CDR3 region has the DNA TGTGCCAGCAGCCCTAGGTGGGCCGGGAGCGCTTTCTTT.

In regard to this clonotype: This may be a read error, as it is one base from a much larger clone. This chain links TRBV29-1 with TRBJ2-5; D not resolved. V lost 7 bases and J 11 bases, leaving 14 bases between the germline ends. The CDR3 runs 10 residues. Germline lookup yields CDR1 SQVTM and CDR2 ANQGSEA. The CDR3 DNA sequence: TGCAGCGGCTTGAACGATGAGCAGTACTTC. It is translated as CSGLNDEQYF.

The gene calls are TRBV20-1 and TRBJ1-5; tentative D call: TRBD1 (5 bases). The CDR3 sequence is 14 residues long. CDR1 DFQATT and CDR2 SNEGSKA come from the germline V gene (reference sequence). Trimming pared 0 bases from V and 7 bases from J, leaving 13 bases between. The DNA for the CDR3 is TGCAGTGCTAGAGATTCGGCAGGGCGGCAGCCCCAGCATTTT. It yields the protein CSARDSAGRQPQHF.

This clonotype was counted at least ten times. The rearrangement joins TRBV7-9 to TRBJ2-1; 10 bases match TRBD2. The CDR3 has 16 residues. Germline CDR1 reads SEHNR; CDR2 reads FQNEAQ (reference sequence). With 2 bases clipped from V and 6 bases from J, the junction kept 7 bases outside the gene matches. The chain's CDR3 is CASSLSGGLAVNEQFF. Here the CDR3 DNA reads TGTGCCAGCAGCTTAAGCGGAGGACTAGCGGTCAATGAGCAGTTCTTC.

This clonotype came up many times. This sequence joins TRBV29-1 and TRBJ1-2; D gene uncertain. Per the germline V gene, CDR1 is SQVTM and CDR2 is ANQGSEA. This CDR3 has 14 amino acids. V gave up 2 bases and J gave up 0 bases, with 10 bases separating them. CDR3 bases: TGCAGCGTTGAAAGGCGCACTACTAACTATGGCTACACCTTC. It yields the protein CSVERRTTNYGYTF.

This clonotype was seen a few times. The CDR3 region is CSARDLSRIQYF. The CDR3 bases are TGCAGTGCTAGAGACCTTAGCCGCATTCAGTACTTC. This sequence joins TRBV20-1 and TRBJ2-4; D call uncertain. V dropped 0 bases and J dropped 9 bases, with 9 bases sitting between them. The CDR3 runs 12 residues. The germline V gene has CDR1 DFQATT and CDR2 SNEGSKA (reference sequence).

This clonotype was detected only a few times. The CDR3: CASSFLVGTDEQFF. The DNA for the CDR3 is TGTGCCAGCAGCTTCCTCGTGGGTACGGATGAGCAGTTCTTC. The chain has TRBV7-2 and TRBJ2-1; D gene ambiguous. Deletions cut 3 bases from V and 8 bases from J, with 14 bases between. In germline, CDR1 is SGHTA, CDR2 FQGNSA. The CDR3 spans 14 residues.

Only a few counts were recorded for this clonotype. The J gene is TRBJ2-7, the V gene TRBV5-1; no definite D call. This CDR3 region has 14 residues. Germline CDR1 reads SGHRS; CDR2 reads YFSETQ. Deletions cut 0 bases from V and 2 bases from J, with 9 bases between. The CDR3 sequence is CASSLAPDPYEQYF. CDR3 DNA: TGCGCCAGCAGCTTGGCCCCTGATCCCTACGAGCAGTACTTC.